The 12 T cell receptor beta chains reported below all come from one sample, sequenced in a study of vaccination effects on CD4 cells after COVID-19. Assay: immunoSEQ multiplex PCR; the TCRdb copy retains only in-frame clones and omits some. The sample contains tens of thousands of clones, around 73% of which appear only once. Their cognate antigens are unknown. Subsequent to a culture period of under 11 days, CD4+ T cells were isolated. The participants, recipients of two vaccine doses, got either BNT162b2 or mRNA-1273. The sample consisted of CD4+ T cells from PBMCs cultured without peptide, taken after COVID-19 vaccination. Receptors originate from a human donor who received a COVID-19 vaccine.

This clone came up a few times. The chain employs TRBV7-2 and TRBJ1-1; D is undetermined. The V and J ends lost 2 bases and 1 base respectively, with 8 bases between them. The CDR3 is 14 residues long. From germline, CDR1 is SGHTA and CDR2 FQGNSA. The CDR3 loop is CASSLYPGNTEAFF. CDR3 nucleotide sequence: TGTGCCAGCAGCTTATATCCAGGGAACACTGAAGCTTTCTTT.

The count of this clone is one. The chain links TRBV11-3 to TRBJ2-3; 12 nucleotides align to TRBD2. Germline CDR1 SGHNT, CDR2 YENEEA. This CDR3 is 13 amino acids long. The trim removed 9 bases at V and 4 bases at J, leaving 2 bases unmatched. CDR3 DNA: TGTGCCAGTACTAGCGGGAGGTCAGATACGCAGTATTTT. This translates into CASTSGRSDTQYF.

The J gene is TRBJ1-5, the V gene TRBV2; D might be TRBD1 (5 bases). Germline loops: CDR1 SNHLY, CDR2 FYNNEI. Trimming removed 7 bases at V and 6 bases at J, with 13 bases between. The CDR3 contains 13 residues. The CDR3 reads CASIQGVGQPQHF. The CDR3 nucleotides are TGTGCCAGCATCCAAGGGGTAGGTCAGCCCCAGCATTTT. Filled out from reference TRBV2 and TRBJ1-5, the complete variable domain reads EPEVTQTPSHQVTQMGQEVILRCVPISNHLYFYWYRQILGQKVEFLVSFYNNEISEKSEIFDDQFSVERPDGSNFTLKIRSTKLEDSAMYFCASIQGVGQPQHFGDGTRLSIL.

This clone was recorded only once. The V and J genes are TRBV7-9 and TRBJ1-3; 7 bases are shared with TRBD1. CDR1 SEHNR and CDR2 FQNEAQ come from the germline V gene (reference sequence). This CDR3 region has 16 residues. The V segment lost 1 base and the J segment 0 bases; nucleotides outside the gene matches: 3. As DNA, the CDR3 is TGTGCCAGCAGCTTAGGACGACAGGGCTCTGGAAACACCATATATTTT. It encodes CASSLGRQGSGNTIYF.

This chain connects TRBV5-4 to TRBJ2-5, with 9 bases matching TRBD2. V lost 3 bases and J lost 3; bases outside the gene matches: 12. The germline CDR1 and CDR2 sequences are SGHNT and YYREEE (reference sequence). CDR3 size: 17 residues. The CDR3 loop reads CASSSTGASGTEETQYF. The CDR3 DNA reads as TGTGCCAGCAGCTCTACGGGAGCTAGCGGGACCGAAGAGACCCAGTACTTC.

The chain's CDR3 is CASSQGTASLNTEAFF. CDR3 DNA: TGCGCCAGCAGTCAGGGGACAGCTTCTTTGAACACTGAAGCTTTCTTT. V gene TRBV23-1 combines with J gene TRBJ1-1; TRBD1 agrees at 7 bases. TRBV23-1 is identified as an open reading frame with a role that is uncertain. V shed 3 bases, J shed 0 bases, and the junction held 7 bases outside the gene matches. There are 16 residues in the CDR3.

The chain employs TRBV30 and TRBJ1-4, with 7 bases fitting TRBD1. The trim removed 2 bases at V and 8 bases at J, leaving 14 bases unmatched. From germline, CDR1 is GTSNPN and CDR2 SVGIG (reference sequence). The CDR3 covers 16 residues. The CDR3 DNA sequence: TGTGCCTGGAGTCCAAAACCCTACAGGGGTGGGGAAAAACTGTTTTTT. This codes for CAWSPKPYRGGEKLFF.

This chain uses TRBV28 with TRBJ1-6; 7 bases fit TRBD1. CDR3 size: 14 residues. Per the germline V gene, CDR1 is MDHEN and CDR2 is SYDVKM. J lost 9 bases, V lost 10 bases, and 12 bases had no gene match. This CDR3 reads CATLRQGSSSPLHF. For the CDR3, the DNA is TGTGCCACCCTCAGACAGGGTTCTTCTTCACCCCTCCACTTT.

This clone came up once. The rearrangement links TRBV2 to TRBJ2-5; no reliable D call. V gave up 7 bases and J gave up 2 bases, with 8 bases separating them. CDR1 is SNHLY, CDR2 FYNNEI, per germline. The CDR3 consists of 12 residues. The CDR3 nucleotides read TGTGCCAGCAACTACGCGCAAGAGACCCAGTACTTC. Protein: CASNYAQETQYF.

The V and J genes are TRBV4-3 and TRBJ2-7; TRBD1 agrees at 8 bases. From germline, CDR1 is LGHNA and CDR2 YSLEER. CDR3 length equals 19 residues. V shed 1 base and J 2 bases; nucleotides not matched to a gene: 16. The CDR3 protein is CASSQAEQGDGNQPYEQYV. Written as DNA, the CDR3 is TGCGCCAGCAGCCAAGCGGAACAGGGGGACGGTAATCAGCCCTACGAGCAGTACGTC.

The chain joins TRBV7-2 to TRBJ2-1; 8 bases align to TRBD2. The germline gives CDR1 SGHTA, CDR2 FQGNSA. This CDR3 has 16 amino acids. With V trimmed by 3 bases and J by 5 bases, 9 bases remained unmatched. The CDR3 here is CASSFLGGGRDNEQFF. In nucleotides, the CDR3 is TGTGCCAGCAGCTTCCTTGGCGGGGGGCGGGACAATGAGCAGTTCTTC.

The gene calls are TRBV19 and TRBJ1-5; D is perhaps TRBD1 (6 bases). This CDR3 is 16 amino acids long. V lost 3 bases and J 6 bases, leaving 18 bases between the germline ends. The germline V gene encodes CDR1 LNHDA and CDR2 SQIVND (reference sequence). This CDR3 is CASSIDRRGGGQPQHF. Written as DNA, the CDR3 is TGTGCCAGTAGTATCGACAGGCGAGGAGGCGGTCAGCCCCAGCATTTT.